These 3 T cell receptor beta chains were sequenced from one sample in a study of shared clonotypes between healthy human individuals. The assay was immunoSEQ multiplex PCR, and TCRdb's table has in-frame clones only and misses some. The table has around 180,000 clones, 80% to 95% seen once. Sample: naive CD4+ T cells sorted from blood. Documented subset: CD45RA+ positively selected. All receptors come from a woman under 40 in good health.

The chain combines TRBV27 with TRBJ2-7; 9 nucleotides match TRBD1. The germline V gene encodes CDR1 MNHEY and CDR2 SMNVEV (reference sequence). This CDR3 is built from 14 residues. The trim removed 6 bases at V and 7 bases at J, leaving 10 bases unmatched. This CDR3 reads CASSNYRGRREQYF. The CDR3 nucleotides read TGTGCCAGCAGCAATTACAGGGGGCGTAGGGAGCAGTACTTC.

This clone was detected a few times. The genes are TRBV19 and TRBJ1-5; possible D gene TRBD1, 6 bases. The CDR3 loop spans 14 amino acids. Looked up from germline, CDR1 is LNHDA and CDR2 is SQIVND (reference sequence). Trimming took off 4 bases at V and 6 bases at J, with 13 bases between the two ends. The CDR3 DNA sequence: TGTGCCAGTAGTAATGGCGGGGGCAGTCAGCCCCAGCATTTT. This gives the protein CASSNGGGSQPQHF.

The chain employs TRBV10-1 and TRBJ2-3, with 7 bases identical to TRBD1. Germline V gene sequence: CDR1 WNHNN, CDR2 SYGVQD (reference sequence). The junction had 7 bases not matched to a gene; V was cut back by 2 bases and J by 2 bases. The CDR3 covers 16 residues. The CDR3 here is CASSEAPGGPTDTQYF. CDR3 in DNA: TGCGCCAGCAGTGAGGCTCCAGGGGGTCCCACAGATACGCAGTATTTT.